This TCR beta chain stems from a study of naive and memory T cell subsets. Findings and caveats of the study: Naive repertoires, especially CD8, held a few larger clonotypes, possibly memory cells re-expressing CD45RA. From naive to CM, EM and EMRA, diversity decreased and Gini increased.

From germline, CDR1 is LGHDT and CDR2 YNNKEL (reference sequence). V lost 6 bases and J lost 5; bases outside the gene matches: 9. This CDR3 comprises 15 residues. CD4+ T cell IFNgamma after overnight CMV lysate exposure gave donor CMV status. Two oligonucleotides, mixed equimolar, formed the beta constant-region primer covering TRBC1 and TRBC2. Ligated cDNA was amplified by four rounds of PCR with nested alpha and beta constant-region primers and SP2. An oligonucleotide with the SP2 primer and a 12-nucleotide UMI was ligated to the cDNA 3' end. In TCRdb, the UMI-ligation and nested PCR reads were re-called with MiXCR into one record per CDR3 protein. Here the sample spans 150,000 or so distinct CDR3 sequences, approximately 22% being singletons. As regards this clonotype: Its antigen is as yet unknown.

This rearrangement joins TRBV3-1 to TRBJ1-4; 7 bases match TRBD1. Sequencing used naive CD4+ T cells from blood. The receptor's source is a human donor in good health. The CDR3 bases are TGTGCCAGCAGGGTCTCGGGACAGCCAAATGAAAAACTGTTTTTT. It specifies CASRVSGQPNEKLFF.